The 29 T cell receptor beta chains below were found in one sample sequenced in a study of cytotoxic CD8 clonotypes in ibrutinib-treated CLL. Clones were sequenced by immunoSEQ multiplex PCR, and TCRdb holds only the in-frame ones, with some missing. The sample has more than 200,000 clones; 60% to 75% are singletons. The source was PBMCs, collected after 24 months of ibrutinib treatment. These receptors came from a human donor with chronic lymphocytic leukemia.

The V call is TRBV9, the J call TRBJ2-7, with 11 bases matching TRBD2. This CDR3 comprises 15 residues. Trimming at V came to 4 bases and at J to 6 bases, leaving 9 bases not matched to a gene. Germline V gene lookup returns CDR1 SGDLS and CDR2 YYNGEE. CDR3 sequence: CASSRIAGGPGEQYF. CDR3 in DNA: TGTGCCAGCAGCCGTATAGCGGGAGGGCCCGGCGAGCAGTACTTC.

This chain links TRBV19 with TRBJ2-7; 7 positions match TRBD1. Germline loops: CDR1 LNHDA, CDR2 SQIVND (reference sequence). The CDR3 is made up of 14 amino acids. The V gene end was trimmed by 3 bases and the J gene end by 5 bases; junction bases not matched to a gene: 7. CDR3 region: CASSIDRDGHEQYF. The CDR3 bases are TGTGCCAGTAGTATCGACAGGGATGGCCACGAGCAGTACTTC.

J is TRBJ1-5 and V is TRBV7-8, with D possibly TRBD1 on 5 matching bases. Trimming removed 7 bases from V and 7 bases from J, with 17 bases in between. CDR1 is SGHVS, CDR2 FQNEAQ, per germline. The length of the CDR3 is 14 residues. CDR3 residues: CASTLRGGIQPQHF. The DNA of the CDR3 is TGTGCCAGCACCCTCCGGGGGGGGATACAGCCCCAGCATTTT.

This clone was seen only once. This rearrangement joins TRBV6-5 to TRBJ2-1, with unresolved D. There are 13 residues in the CDR3. The germline V gene encodes CDR1 MNHEY and CDR2 SVGAGI. The V end was cut by 6 bases, the J end by 4 bases, with 10 bases between. CDR3 in amino acids: CASRSFTYNEQFF. The CDR3 region has the DNA TGTGCCAGCAGGTCCTTTACATACAATGAGCAGTTCTTC.

This chain connects TRBV30 to TRBJ2-6; no clear D. CDR1 is GTSNPN, CDR2 SVGIG, per germline (reference sequence). The CDR3 spans 15 residues. Trimming took 4 bases from V and 0 from J, leaving 10 bases between them. CDR3 DNA sequence: TGTGCCTGGACCCGCGATTTCTCTGGGGCCAACGTCCTGACTTTC. Amino acid sequence: CAWTRDFSGANVLTF.

V and J are TRBV11-3 and TRBJ2-1; possible D gene TRBD1, 6 bases. The germline V gene has CDR1 SGHNT and CDR2 YENEEA. The V end lost 5 bases, the J end lost 9 bases, and 11 bases lay between the germline ends. CDR3 size: 12 residues. In DNA, the CDR3 is TGTGCCAGCAGCCAAGGGGGTCCTGAGCAGTTCTTC. Translated, it gives CASSQGGPEQFF.

This clone was counted only a few times. The J gene is TRBJ1-2, the V gene TRBV15, with 7 bases identical to TRBD1. Germline assignment: CDR1 LNHNV and CDR2 YYDKDF (reference sequence). The junction had 8 bases not matched to a gene; V was cut back by 3 bases and J by 7 bases. The CDR3 runs 14 residues. The CDR3 reads CATSREDRRGGYTF. CDR3 DNA sequence: TGTGCCACCAGCAGGGAGGACAGGAGGGGTGGCTACACCTTC. Drawing the rest from reference TRBV15 and TRBJ1-2, the complete variable domain is DAMVIQNPRYQVTQFGKPVTLSCSQTLNHNVMYWYQQKSSQAPKLLFHYYDKDFNNEADTPDNFQSRRPNTSFCFLDIRSPGLGDTAMYLCATSREDRRGGYTFGSGTRLTVV.

This chain uses TRBV15 with TRBJ2-7; possible D gene TRBD1, 6 bases. Germline V gives CDR1 LNHNV, CDR2 YYDKDF (reference sequence). Trimming pared 0 bases from V and 3 bases from J, leaving 9 bases between. This CDR3 comprises 14 residues. The CDR3 loop is CATSREGHIYEQYF. The CDR3 nucleotides are TGTGCCACCAGCAGAGAGGGACATATCTACGAGCAGTACTTC.

This clone has only one observation. The CDR3 DNA sequence: TGCGCCAGCAGCTTGTTAGCGGGAGCGCAAAGTGGGACCTACGAGCAGTACTTC. This translates into CASSLLAGAQSGTYEQYF. The V call is TRBV5-1, the J call TRBJ2-7; 9 bases are a match to TRBD2. After removal of 1 base from V and 2 bases from J, the junction contained 13 bases not matched to a gene. CDR3 size: 18 residues. Germline V lookup: CDR1 SGHRS, CDR2 YFSETQ. The variable domain in full, with the rest retrieved from reference TRBV5-1 and TRBJ2-7, is KAGVTQTPRYLIKTRGQQVTLSCSPISGHRSVSWYQQTPGQGLQFLFEYFSETQRNKGNFPGRFSGRQFSNSRSEMNVSTLELGDSALYLCASSLLAGAQSGTYEQYFGPGTRLTVT.

This clone was observed a single time. This sequence joins TRBV27 and TRBJ2-7, with TRBD2 matching 9 bases. CDR1 is MNHEY, CDR2 SMNVEV, per germline (reference sequence). V lost 2 bases, J lost 6 bases, and 8 bases stayed unmatched. The CDR3 extends over 15 amino acids. DNA of the CDR3: TGTGCCAGCAGTTTAAAATCTAGCGGGAACGGCGAGCAGTACTTC. It yields the protein CASSLKSSGNGEQYF.

This chain links TRBV7-9 with TRBJ2-6; possibly TRBD1 for D (6 bases). V was clipped by 4 bases and J by 3 bases, with 7 bases between them. The CDR3 loop spans 14 amino acids. Germline CDR1 reads SEHNR; CDR2 reads FQNEAQ (reference sequence). The CDR3 bases are TGTGCCAGCAGCTCAGGGGTTGGGGCCAACGTCCTGACTTTC. This sequence encodes CASSSGVGANVLTF.

The chain employs TRBV9 and TRBJ2-2; 7 nucleotides match TRBD1. The CDR3 extends over 17 amino acids. The germline gives CDR1 SGDLS, CDR2 YYNGEE. V shed 2 bases and J 6 bases; nucleotides not matched to a gene: 13. Written as DNA, the CDR3 is TGTGCCAGCAGCGTTCACGGGACAGTTTCGGGTTCCGGGGAGCTGTTTTTT. It translates to CASSVHGTVSGSGELFF. Together with reference TRBV9 and TRBJ2-2, the CDR3 gives the full variable domain: DSGVTQTPKHLITATGQRVTLRCSPRSGDLSVYWYQQSLDQGLQFLIQYYNGEERAKGNILERFSAQQFPDLHSELNLSSLELGDSALYFCASSVHGTVSGSGELFFGEGSRLTVL.

The chain recombines TRBV30 with TRBJ2-5; 7 bases map to TRBD1. Near its end, the DNA agrees better with TRBJ2-7, so the J call may be wrong. Looked up from germline, CDR1 is GTSNPN and CDR2 is SVGIG (reference sequence). The CDR3 runs to 14 residues. The CDR3 protein is CAWSMGQPTYEQYF. As DNA, the CDR3 is TGTGCCTGGAGTATGGGACAGCCAACCTACGAGCAGTACTTC.

This clone was recorded only once. The chain employs TRBV13 and TRBJ2-7; D is ambiguous. Germline V lookup: CDR1 PRHDT, CDR2 FYEKMQ (reference sequence). The CDR3 extends over 12 amino acids. The V end was cut by 5 bases, the J end by 3 bases, with 8 bases between. This CDR3 is CASSVTDYEQYF. CDR3 nucleotides: TGTGCCAGCAGCGTCACAGACTACGAGCAGTACTTC.

This CDR3 is CASSKGNDYGYTF. CDR3 sequence (DNA): TGTGCCAGCAGTAAAGGCAATGACTATGGCTACACCTTC. This sequence joins TRBV6-5 and TRBJ1-2; D is undetermined. CDR3 length equals 13 residues. Germline assignment: CDR1 MNHEY and CDR2 SVGAGI. V lost 5 bases and J lost 3, with 10 bases in between.

The genes are TRBV30 and TRBJ1-4; D unclear. Germline values: CDR1 GTSNPN, CDR2 SVGIG (reference sequence). This CDR3 has 11 residues. The ends were cut back, 0 bases at V and 8 bases at J, with 4 bases in the middle. The DNA of the CDR3 is TGTGCCTGGAGTGTTATGGAAAAACTGTTTTTT. Protein sequence: CAWSVMEKLFF.

The V and J genes are TRBV15 and TRBJ2-1; 13 positions match TRBD2. Per the germline V gene, CDR1 is LNHNV and CDR2 is YYDKDF (reference sequence). There are 16 residues in the CDR3. Trimming cost V 3 bases and J 7 bases; bases outside gene matches: 6. CDR3 loop: CATSRGTSGAENEQFF. Written as DNA, the CDR3 is TGTGCCACCAGCAGGGGGACTAGCGGGGCGGAAAATGAGCAGTTCTTC.

The V and J genes are TRBV27 and TRBJ2-5; the match to TRBD2 covers 12 bases. CDR3 length: 17 residues. Germline values: CDR1 MNHEY, CDR2 SMNVEV (reference sequence). With V trimmed by 1 base and J by 4 bases, 7 bases remained unmatched. As DNA, the CDR3 is TGTGCCAGCAGTTTATTAACTAGCGGGAGGATTAGAGAGACCCAGTACTTC. Translation gives CASSLLTSGRIRETQYF.

J is TRBJ2-7 and V is TRBV10-2; the D gene is possibly TRBD2 (5 bases). Germline CDR1 is WSHSY and CDR2 is SAAADI. The V end lost 4 bases, the J end lost 7 bases, and 20 bases lay between the germline ends. This CDR3 is built from 15 residues. The CDR3 DNA reads TGCGCCAGCAGTGGGCCCGCGGGTATAGGTAGAGAGCAGTACTTC. Encoded protein: CASSGPAGIGREQYF.

This clone appeared once. V and J are TRBV5-1 and TRBJ2-3; 7 bases align to TRBD2. The J segment lost 2 bases and the V segment lost 2 bases, leaving 5 bases of the junction unmatched. The CDR3 runs 15 residues. Germline V gene lookup returns CDR1 SGHRS and CDR2 YFSETQ. The CDR3 sequence is CASSLLAYSTDTQYF. CDR3 DNA: TGCGCCAGCAGCTTACTAGCGTATTCCACAGATACGCAGTATTTT.

This clone was observed a handful of times. The CDR3 loop is CASSIGPMVIQYF. The CDR3 DNA follows: TGTGCCAGCAGTATCGGGCCGATGGTCATTCAGTACTTC. This chain uses TRBV6-5 with TRBJ2-4, with D unresolved. V lost 5 bases to trimming and J lost 9 bases, with 14 bases between them. Germline CDR1 and CDR2: MNHEY and SVGAGI. The CDR3 totals 13 residues.

The chain couples TRBV5-1 to TRBJ2-2; 7 nucleotides align to TRBD1. V shed 0 bases, J shed 3 bases, and the junction held 2 bases outside the gene matches. The CDR3 runs 15 residues. Per the germline V gene, CDR1 is SGHRS and CDR2 is YFSETQ. CDR3 loop: CASSLADRDTGELFF. The CDR3 DNA sequence: TGCGCCAGCAGCTTGGCCGACAGGGACACCGGGGAGCTGTTTTTT.

This clone came up a few times. The gene calls are TRBV29-1 and TRBJ2-7; D perhaps matches TRBD2 (5 bases). With 7 bases removed from V and 2 bases from J, the gap between germline ends came to 15 bases. Germline CDR1 SQVTM, CDR2 ANQGSEA. CDR3 length: 13 amino acids. CDR3 coding DNA: TGCAGCGGCGTGGGGAGTCCCACCTACGAGCAGTACTTC. Its protein is CSGVGSPTYEQYF.

The chain joins TRBV23-1 to TRBJ2-7; unclear D gene. TRBV23-1 is recorded as an ORF, its role being uncertain. There are 16 residues in the CDR3. With 1 base removed from V and 2 bases from J, the gap between germline ends came to 15 bases. Here the CDR3 reads CASSQLPRWVAYEQYF. CDR3 sequence (DNA): TGCGCCAGCAGTCAATTGCCGCGCTGGGTAGCCTACGAGCAGTACTTC.

The gene calls are TRBV4-3 and TRBJ1-4, with a weak D call TRBD1 (6 bases). Germline V gives CDR1 LGHNA, CDR2 YSLEER. The CDR3 covers 15 residues. Deletions cut 2 bases from V and 7 bases from J, with 14 bases between. Written as DNA, the CDR3 is TGCGCCAGCAGCCAATCACAGGGCTTTAGTGAAAAACTGTTTTTT. This gives the protein CASSQSQGFSEKLFF.

This clone was seen only a few times. V and J are TRBV27 and TRBJ1-3; tentative D call: TRBD1 (6 bases). The CDR3 is made up of 16 amino acids. V was shortened by 5 bases and J by 0 bases, with 14 bases between the two germline ends. Germline V gene lookup returns CDR1 MNHEY and CDR2 SMNVEV (reference sequence). The CDR3 spells CASSTDRGYSGNTIYF. Here the CDR3 DNA reads TGTGCCAGCAGTACGGACAGAGGATACTCTGGAAACACCATATATTTT.

The V call is TRBV7-9, the J call TRBJ2-5; D remains ambiguous. The germline V and J ends were trimmed by 5 bases and 1 base, with 11 bases remaining between them. CDR1 is SEHNR and CDR2 is FQNEAQ in the germline V gene (reference sequence). CDR3 length equals 14 residues. The DNA for the CDR3 is TGTGCCAGCAGCCGCGCCCAGACCCAAGAGACCCAGTACTTC. Amino acid sequence: CASSRAQTQETQYF. Drawing the rest from reference TRBV7-9 and TRBJ2-5, the complete variable domain is DTGVSQNPRHKITKRGQNVTFRCDPISEHNRLYWYRQTLGQGPEFLTYFQNEAQLEKSRLLSDRFSAERPKGSFSTLEIQRTEQGDSAMYLCASSRAQTQETQYFGPGTRLLVL.

The genes are TRBV2 and TRBJ2-2; unclear D gene. The V gene's germline CDR1 is SNHLY and CDR2 FYNNEI. Trimming stripped 2 bases from V and 4 bases from J, with 8 bases between. There are 14 residues in the CDR3. The CDR3 sequence is CASSENQRTGELFF. CDR3 sequence (DNA): TGTGCCAGCAGTGAAAATCAGCGCACCGGGGAGCTGTTTTTT.

The chain joins TRBV7-8 to TRBJ2-5, with D possibly being TRBD1 (5 bases). Trimming stripped 5 bases from V and 1 base from J, with 8 bases between. Germline CDR1 is SGHVS and CDR2 is FQNEAQ. The CDR3 totals 13 residues. CDR3 nucleotides: TGTGCCAGCAGCCCGGACACCCAAGAGACCCAGTACTTC. Translation gives CASSPDTQETQYF.